This T cell receptor (beta chain) was sequenced for a study of Ad26.COV2.S vaccination and SARS-CoV-2 variants. Profiling relied on immunoSEQ multiplex PCR, and the TCRdb table lists in-frame clones only, not all of them. The sample comprises some 410,000 clones, around 92% of which are singletons, and under 2% rests with the top ten. Treatment: 15 to 20 received Ad26.COV2.S at low or high dose, single or two shots; 5 received placebo; per-sample allocation not given. The samples were gathered on day 63 after the first injection of vaccine or placebo. Germline lookup yields CDR1 SNHLY and CDR2 FYNNEI. Germline trimming cut 8 bases from V and 3 bases from J; bases unmatched to any gene: 7. The CDR3 covers 15 residues.

The V gene is TRBV2, the J gene TRBJ2-1, with 10 bases fitting TRBD1. Source: peripheral blood, taken in a trial of Ad26.COV2.S vaccine versus placebo. The clonotype originates from a person aged 18-60 years who received the Ad26.COV2.S COVID-19 vaccine or a placebo. The DNA of the CDR3 is TGTGCCAGCTACTCCGGGACAGGGGACTACAATGAGCAGTTCTTC. As protein: CASYSGTGDYNEQFF.